The 13 T cell receptor beta chains below come from one sample, sequenced in a study of cytomegalovirus exposure and HLA in healthy donors (dated by TCRdb to between 2016 and 2019). The library was built by means of the immunoSEQ multiplex PCR assay. For the multiplex PCR, a mixture combining 60 forward primers for TCR Vbeta segments and 13 reverse primers for TCR Jbeta segments was used. The table was pulled from immuneACCESS by TCRdb, which kept in-frame rearrangements only. Such tables lose some clones; where checked, under half of the loss comes from unresolved V genes, and the rest has no known cause. In all, the sample holds fewer than 120,000 clones, and around 87% of those were seen once. In total, the top ten clones hold more than 1.5% of the sample. The specimen sequenced was PBMCs. All receptors derive from a man aged 40-49 years in good health and CMV-seronegative.

The chain is built from TRBV6-1 and TRBJ1-4, with D maybe TRBD1 (5 bases). This CDR3 has 15 residues. Germline V CDR1 and CDR2: MNHNS, SASEGT. Trimming stripped 2 bases from V and 4 bases from J, with 11 bases between. CDR3 DNA: TGTGCCAGCAGTGAATATCGGGGGAATAATGAAAAACTGTTTTTT. This sequence encodes CASSEYRGNNEKLFF.

The chain employs TRBV5-1 and TRBJ2-6; D remains unclear. This CDR3 is 16 amino acids long. Per germline, CDR1 SGHRS and CDR2 YFSETQ. Between the trimmed V and J ends, which lost 0 bases and 0 bases, there was a span of 7 bases. This CDR3 is CASSLDGGSGANVLTF. The CDR3 nucleotides are TGCGCCAGCAGCTTGGATGGCGGCTCTGGGGCCAACGTCCTGACTTTC.

The chain has TRBV19 and TRBJ2-7, with D possibly TRBD1 on 6 matching bases. Germline lookup yields CDR1 LNHDA and CDR2 SQIVND (reference sequence). This CDR3 has 15 residues. V gave up 8 bases and J gave up 2 bases, with 19 bases separating them. CDR3 nucleotides: TGTGCCAGTGGGGATGGGGGCCTAGGGACCTACGAGCAGTACTTC. Translated: CASGDGGLGTYEQYF.

This chain joins TRBV10-2 and TRBJ2-2, with D maybe TRBD1 (6 bases). Germline lookup yields CDR1 WSHSY and CDR2 SAAADI. V lost 2 bases, J lost 5 bases, and 12 bases lay in between. The CDR3 totals 15 residues. The CDR3 reads CASSESRRGTGELFF. Here the CDR3 DNA reads TGCGCCAGCAGTGAGAGCAGAAGGGGGACCGGGGAGCTGTTTTTT.

This sequence joins TRBV28 and TRBJ1-5; 9 bases fit TRBD1. The junction had 8 bases not matched to a gene; V was cut back by 7 bases and J by 7 bases. The CDR3 runs to 14 residues. Germline V gene data show CDR1 as MDHEN and CDR2 as SYDVKM. Here the CDR3 DNA reads TGTGCCAGCACCCCCGGGACAGGGAGACAGCCCCAGCATTTT. Translated, it gives CASTPGTGRQPQHF.

CDR3 DNA sequence: TGCAGTGCTCCCCGTCGGTTGGAAGCTTTCTTT. Protein sequence: CSAPRRLEAFF. This chain connects TRBV20-1 to TRBJ1-1; the D is unclear. This CDR3 comprises 11 residues. Germline V gives CDR1 DFQATT, CDR2 SNEGSKA (reference sequence). V shed 5 bases and J shed 8 bases, with 12 bases lying between them.

The count of this clone is one. V gene TRBV5-6 combines with J gene TRBJ2-7; D not resolved. The CDR3 has 16 residues. From germline, CDR1 is SGHDT and CDR2 YYEEEE. Trimming left V 0 bases short and J 0 bases short, with 13 bases between. Written as DNA, the CDR3 is TGTGCCAGCAGCTTGGGGGCAGGTTCAAGCTCCTACGAGCAGTACTTC. Protein sequence: CASSLGAGSSSYEQYF.

V gene TRBV28 combines with J gene TRBJ1-1; 10 bases agree with TRBD1. V was clipped by 8 bases and J by 4 bases; unmatched bases: 4. CDR1 is MDHEN and CDR2 is SYDVKM in the germline V gene. The CDR3 length is 13 residues. This CDR3 is CASQGTGATEAFF. CDR3 nucleotides: TGTGCCAGCCAAGGGACAGGGGCCACTGAAGCTTTCTTT.

The J gene is TRBJ2-5, the V gene TRBV6-5; 9 bases are shared with TRBD1. The length of the CDR3 is 15 residues. V lost 5 bases, J lost 5 bases, and 9 bases stayed unmatched. Germline lookup yields CDR1 MNHEY and CDR2 SVGAGI. The CDR3 sequence: CASSPRDRAVETQYF. CDR3 sequence (DNA): TGTGCCAGCAGTCCTAGGGACAGGGCGGTCGAGACCCAGTACTTC.

The gene calls are TRBV29-1 and TRBJ1-2, with 7 positions matching TRBD1. CDR3 size: 15 residues. The V gene end was trimmed by 0 bases and the J gene end by 7 bases; junction bases not matched to a gene: 11. The germline CDR1 and CDR2 sequences are SQVTM and ANQGSEA. The CDR3 loop reads CSVEDQYRGNSGYTF. The CDR3 region has the DNA TGCAGCGTTGAAGATCAATACAGGGGAAATAGTGGCTACACCTTC.

J is TRBJ2-7 and V is TRBV6-5, with D maybe TRBD2 (6 bases). The CDR3 totals 14 residues. Germline loops: CDR1 MNHEY, CDR2 SVGAGI. Trimming pared 2 bases from V and 7 bases from J, leaving 15 bases between. The CDR3 spells CASSYVGRGREQYF. The CDR3 DNA reads TGTGCCAGCAGTTACGTGGGCCGTGGGAGGGAGCAGTACTTC.

This sequence joins TRBV4-1 and TRBJ2-7; maybe TRBD1 (5 bases). CDR3 size: 15 residues. V gave up 1 base and J gave up 2 bases, with 12 bases separating them. CDR1 and CDR2 (germline): MGHRA, YSYEKL. CDR3 nucleotide sequence: TGCGCCAGCAGCCAAGGATCGACAGAGGCCTACGAGCAGTACTTC. As protein: CASSQGSTEAYEQYF.

V usage is TRBV9 and J usage is TRBJ1-1; possible D gene TRBD1, 6 bases. The germline CDR1 and CDR2 sequences are SGDLS and YYNGEE. V lost 0 bases and J 2 bases, leaving 8 bases between the germline ends. The CDR3 is 14 residues long. In DNA, the CDR3 is TGTGCCAGCAGCGTAGCAGGGGAAAACACTGAAGCTTTCTTT. This codes for CASSVAGENTEAFF.